This passage covers 20 T cell receptor beta chains from one sample sequenced in a study of shared clonotypes between healthy human individuals. Assay used: immunoSEQ multiplex PCR; TCRdb lists only in-frame clones, some missing. Seen here are 650,000 to 750,000 clones, around 72% observed once, and the top ten hold 1.8%. Input material: memory CD4+ T cells sorted from blood. The subset here: CD45RA-negative fraction. The receptors were sampled from a woman between 25 and 40 years old in good health.

V is TRBV7-9 and J is TRBJ2-2, with D tentatively TRBD2 (6 bases). This CDR3 spans 14 amino acids. From germline, CDR1 is SEHNR and CDR2 FQNEAQ (reference sequence). V lost 3 bases and J 6 bases, leaving 11 bases between the germline ends. As DNA, the CDR3 is TGTGCCAGCAGCTTGACCACTAGCTCCGGGGAGCTGTTTTTT. Translating gives CASSLTTSSGELFF.

The chain recombines TRBV10-3 with TRBJ1-3; unclear D gene. In germline, CDR1 is ENHRY, CDR2 SYGVKD. The CDR3 runs 14 residues. Deletions cut 0 bases from V and 4 bases from J, with 7 bases between. The CDR3 loop is CAISESISGNTIYF. In nucleotides, the CDR3 is TGTGCCATCAGTGAGTCGATCTCAGGAAACACCATATATTTT.

The chain uses TRBV5-1 and TRBJ2-1; D is tentatively TRBD1 or TRBD2 (5 bases each). V was pared by 5 bases and J by 0 bases, with 9 bases between. The CDR3 length is 14 residues. Germline CDR1 SGHRS, CDR2 YFSETQ. CDR3 region: CASRGRDSYNEQFF. The CDR3 DNA sequence: TGCGCCAGCAGGGGACGGGACTCCTACAATGAGCAGTTCTTC.

The genes are TRBV2 and TRBJ1-2; 11 positions agree with TRBD1. Unmatched junction bases numbered 12, after V lost 6 bases and J lost 6 bases. Germline-derived CDR1 and CDR2 are SNHLY and FYNNEI. CDR3 length: 16 residues. In nucleotides, the CDR3 is TGTGCCAGCAGCGGACAGGGGGCGGGGAACGGACATGGCTACACCTTC. Translation: CASSGQGAGNGHGYTF. Supplemented by reference TRBV2 and TRBJ1-2, the full variable domain reads EPEVTQTPSHQVTQMGQEVILRCVPISNHLYFYWYRQILGQKVEFLVSFYNNEISEKSEIFDDQFSVERPDGSNFTLKIRSTKLEDSAMYFCASSGQGAGNGHGYTFGSGTRLTVV.

The V and J genes are TRBV2 and TRBJ1-2; D unclear. The CDR3 runs 13 residues. In germline, CDR1 is SNHLY, CDR2 FYNNEI. Trimming shortened V by 7 bases and J by 6 bases, and 15 bases separated the two germline ends. CDR3 coding DNA: TGTGCCAGCAAAAAGGGAACTCGCGATGGCTACACCTTC. As protein: CASKKGTRDGYTF.

The chain carries TRBV18 and TRBJ2-7, with 7 positions matching TRBD1. V trimming: 3 bases; J trimming: 2 bases; junction bases outside the gene matches: 4. The CDR3 loop spans 14 amino acids. The germline V gene encodes CDR1 KGHSH and CDR2 LQKENI. The CDR3 DNA reads TGTGCCAGCTCACCCGGGGACAGCACCTACGAGCAGTACTTC. It specifies CASSPGDSTYEQYF.

This chain links TRBV28 with TRBJ1-2, with a weak D call TRBD1 (6 bases). Germline CDR1 MDHEN, CDR2 SYDVKM. The CDR3 sequence is 22 residues long. The V end was cut by 4 bases, the J end by 0 bases, with 33 bases between. CDR3 nucleotides: TGTGCCAGCAGTTCTCTTTCGGCAGGGGCTGGTTCGGGAGAAGAAGCTAACTATGGCTACACCTTC. This translates into CASSSLSAGAGSGEEANYGYTF.

This rearrangement joins TRBV28 to TRBJ1-1, with TRBD1 as a possible D gene (5 bases). Germline values: CDR1 MDHEN, CDR2 SYDVKM. The length of the CDR3 is 12 residues. The germline V and J ends were trimmed by 8 bases and 11 bases, with 18 bases remaining between them. The CDR3 region is CASRLRPGLAFF. The CDR3 nucleotides are TGTGCCAGCCGGCTCCGTCCGGGGCTCGCTTTCTTT.

Concerning this clone itself: A much larger clonotype is one base distant, so this may be a read error. At the DNA level, this CDR3 is encoded by other sequences in the same sample as well. The chain has TRBV6-6 and TRBJ1-5; TRBD1 matches at 7 bases. This CDR3 comprises 14 residues. With 6 bases clipped from V and 2 bases from J, the junction kept 4 bases outside the gene matches. The germline V gene encodes CDR1 MNHNY and CDR2 SVGAGI (reference sequence). CDR3 protein: CASRTGTGNQPQHF. For the CDR3, the DNA is TGTGCCAGCAGAACCGGGACAGGCAATCAGCCCCAGCATTTT.

The rearrangement uses TRBV11-2 and TRBJ2-3; unclear D gene. Deletions cut 3 bases from V and 0 bases from J, with 7 bases between. The CDR3 is 14 residues long. Germline CDR1 and CDR2: SGHAT and FQNNGV. The CDR3 loop reads CASSFWESTDTQYF. CDR3 coding DNA: TGTGCCAGCAGCTTTTGGGAAAGCACAGATACGCAGTATTTT.

This chain links TRBV29-1 with TRBJ2-2, with D tentatively TRBD1 (6 bases). This CDR3 region has 13 residues. The ends were cut back, 1 base at V and 6 bases at J, with 9 bases in the middle. Germline-derived CDR1 and CDR2 are SQVTM and ANQGSEA. CDR3 residues: CSVEVRGAGELFF. For the CDR3, the DNA is TGCAGCGTTGAAGTCAGGGGTGCCGGGGAGCTGTTTTTT.

The chain is built from TRBV7-9 and TRBJ2-2; D is unclear. The CDR3 contains 13 residues. Germline assignment: CDR1 SEHNR and CDR2 FQNEAQ (reference sequence). Trimming shortened V by 1 base and J by 7 bases, and 7 bases separated the two germline ends. The CDR3 loop reads CASSLEFGGELFF. The CDR3 region has the DNA TGTGCCAGCAGCTTAGAGTTCGGCGGGGAGCTGTTTTTT.

The rearrangement links TRBV6-6 to TRBJ1-1; 9 bases match TRBD1. J gave up 3 bases and V 6 bases, and 11 bases lay outside the gene matches. Germline assignment: CDR1 MNHNY and CDR2 SVGAGI (reference sequence). There are 16 residues in the CDR3. This chain's CDR3 is CASSDLQGARDTEAFF. The CDR3, as DNA: TGTGCCAGCAGCGATTTACAGGGGGCGCGGGACACTGAAGCTTTCTTT.

The J gene is TRBJ2-1, the V gene TRBV25-1, with 9 bases aligning to TRBD2. The V segment lost 4 bases and the J segment 1 base; nucleotides outside the gene matches: 8. Germline CDR1 reads MGHDK; CDR2 reads SYGVNS. CDR3 length: 17 residues. DNA for the CDR3: TGTGCCAGCAGTGCCTTGGGACTAGCCCTATCCTACAATGAGCAGTTCTTC. Translating it yields CASSALGLALSYNEQFF.

This clone was found a few times. The chain joins TRBV28 to TRBJ1-2; D is ambiguous. V dropped 1 base and J dropped 4 bases, with 16 bases sitting between them. Per germline, CDR1 MDHEN and CDR2 SYDVKM. CDR3 length equals 16 residues. Here the CDR3 reads CASSLSRPVLGYGYTF. DNA of the CDR3: TGTGCCAGCAGTTTATCGCGGCCGGTATTGGGCTATGGCTACACCTTC.

The rearrangement uses TRBV19 and TRBJ2-2; the D is unclear. Germline CDR1 reads LNHDA; CDR2 reads SQIVND (reference sequence). The CDR3 length is 13 residues. The V end was cut by 6 bases, the J end by 2 bases, with 7 bases between. CDR3 nucleotide sequence: TGTGCCAGTAGAGCACTTAACACCGGGGAGCTGTTTTTT. It yields the protein CASRALNTGELFF.

The V and J genes are TRBV5-1 and TRBJ2-5; D is possibly TRBD1 or TRBD2 (5 bases each). The V and J ends lost 4 bases and 1 base respectively, with 14 bases between them. The CDR3 covers 15 residues. Per germline, CDR1 SGHRS and CDR2 YFSETQ. CDR3 nucleotides: TGCGCCAGCAGCGTCACCGACGGGGCCCAAGAGACCCAGTACTTC. Protein: CASSVTDGAQETQYF. Filled out from reference TRBV5-1 and TRBJ2-5, the complete variable domain reads KAGVTQTPRYLIKTRGQQVTLSCSPISGHRSVSWYQQTPGQGLQFLFEYFSETQRNKGNFPGRFSGRQFSNSRSEMNVSTLELGDSALYLCASSVTDGAQETQYFGPGTRLLVL.

This rearrangement joins TRBV18 to TRBJ2-2; the match to TRBD2 covers 13 bases. This CDR3 is built from 17 residues. CDR1 and CDR2 from the germline V gene are KGHSH and LQKENI. Unmatched junction bases numbered 6, after V lost 4 bases and J lost 4 bases. The CDR3 DNA follows: TGTGCCAGCTCACTCGGACTAGCGGGAGAGGGCACCGGGGAGCTGTTTTTT. It is translated as CASSLGLAGEGTGELFF.

This clone appeared once. The V call is TRBV6-4, the J call TRBJ1-2; a possible D gene is TRBD1 (6 bases). CDR1 is MRHNA and CDR2 is SNTAGT in the germline V gene. The CDR3 is made up of 15 amino acids. Deletions cut 2 bases from V and 1 base from J, with 11 bases between. The CDR3 loop reads CASSDGQGINYGYTF. As DNA, the CDR3 is TGTGCCAGCAGTGACGGGCAGGGGATTAACTATGGCTACACCTTC.

This clone showed up many times. This chain uses TRBV2 with TRBJ2-1; D is ambiguous. Per the germline V gene, CDR1 is SNHLY and CDR2 is FYNNEI. This CDR3 has 14 amino acids. Trimming left V 7 bases short and J 5 bases short, with 15 bases between. Written as DNA, the CDR3 is TGTGCCAGCAAGAGAGTTTTGCCCGACAATGAGCAGTTCTTC. Its protein is CASKRVLPDNEQFF.